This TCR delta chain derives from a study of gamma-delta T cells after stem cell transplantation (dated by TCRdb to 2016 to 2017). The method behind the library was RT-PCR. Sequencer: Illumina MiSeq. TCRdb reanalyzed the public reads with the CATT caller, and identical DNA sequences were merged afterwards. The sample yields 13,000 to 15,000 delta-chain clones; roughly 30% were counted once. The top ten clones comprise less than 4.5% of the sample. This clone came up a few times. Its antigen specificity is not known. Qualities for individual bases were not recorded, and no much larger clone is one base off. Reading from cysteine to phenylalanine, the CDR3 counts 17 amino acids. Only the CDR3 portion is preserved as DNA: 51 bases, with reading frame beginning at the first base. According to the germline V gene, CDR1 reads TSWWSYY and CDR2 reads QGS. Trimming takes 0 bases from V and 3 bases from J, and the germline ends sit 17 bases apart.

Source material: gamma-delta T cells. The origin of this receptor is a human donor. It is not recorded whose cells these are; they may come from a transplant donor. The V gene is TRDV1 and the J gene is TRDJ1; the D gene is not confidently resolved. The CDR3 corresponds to CALGELLPANIPDKLIF. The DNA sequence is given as TGTGCTCTTGGGGAACTTCTCCCGGCCAATATACCCGATAAACTCATCTTT.